This T cell receptor (beta chain) comes out of a study of cytomegalovirus exposure and HLA in healthy donors. Study-wide results and caveats: Many donors carried some public TCRs, although rarity characterized most TCR sequences.

The table lists this clone with a few counts. Its antigen is not identified. A multiplex PCR was run with 60 Vbeta primers and 13 Jbeta primers. Profiling relied on immunoSEQ multiplex PCR, and the TCRdb table lists in-frame clones only, not all of them. The repertoire holds approximately 98,000 clones, with under 80% as singletons. Unrecorded immune exposure was likely among donors, who were nominally healthy when sampled. This CDR3 is 12 amino acids long. Germline values: CDR1 MNHNS, CDR2 SASEGT. With 3 bases removed from V and 9 bases from J, the gap between germline ends came to 11 bases. Sequencing was done on a sample of PBMCs. This receptor was taken from a male donor in good health and CMV-seronegative. The chain recombines TRBV6-1 with TRBJ1-1; D is ambiguous. The CDR3 coding sequence is TGTGCCAGCAGTGACGTACCCAACAAAGCTTTCTTT. Translating gives CASSDVPNKAFF.